This T cell receptor (beta chain) comes out of a study of control samples from healthy donors and cancer patients. This CDR3 is built from 12 residues. Germline V lookup: CDR1 MDHEN, CDR2 SYDVKM. Deletions cut 10 bases from V and 8 bases from J, with 17 bases between. The data were produced by immunoSEQ multiplex PCR, yet TCRdb's version contains in-frame clones alone and is incomplete. The data show more than 100,000 clones, approximately 91% seen once. Input material: blood. J is TRBJ1-2 and V is TRBV28; D perhaps matches TRBD1 (6 bases). This clonotype originated in a woman between 18 and 30 years old in good health. The CDR3 here is CAIKGGAGGYTF. For the CDR3, the DNA is TGTGCCATAAAGGGGGGGGCTGGAGGCTACACCTTC.